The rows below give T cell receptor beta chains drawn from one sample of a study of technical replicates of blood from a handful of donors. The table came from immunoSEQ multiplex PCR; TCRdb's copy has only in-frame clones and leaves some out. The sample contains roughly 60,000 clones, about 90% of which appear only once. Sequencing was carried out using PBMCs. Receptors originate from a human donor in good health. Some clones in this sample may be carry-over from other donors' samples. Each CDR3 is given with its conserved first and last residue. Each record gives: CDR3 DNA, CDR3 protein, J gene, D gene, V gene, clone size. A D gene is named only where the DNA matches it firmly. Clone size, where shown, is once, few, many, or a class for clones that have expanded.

TGTGCCAGCAGGAGGGGACAGGGTAGCTATGGCTACACCTTC,CASRRGQGSYGYTF,TRBJ1-2,TRBD1,TRBV5-4,once
TGTGCCAGCAGCCCCATGCGCGGGACGGGACAAGAGACCCAGTACTTC,CASSPMRGTGQETQYF,TRBJ2-5,.,TRBV5-4,.
TGTGCCAGCAGTCCACAGGGATACTATGGCTACACCTTC,CASSPQGYYGYTF,TRBJ1-2,.,TRBV7-9,.
TGTGCCAGCAGCATCGGGACTAGCGGCGATGAGCAGTTCTTC,CASSIGTSGDEQFF,TRBJ2-1,TRBD2,TRBV7-6,.
TGTGCCAGCAGTGAACAGGGGGCTGAAGCTTTCTTT,CASSEQGAEAFF,TRBJ1-1,TRBD1,TRBV6-1,.
TGTGCCAGCAGTTACTCGACAGGGCTGAACACTGAAGCTTTCTTT,CASSYSTGLNTEAFF,TRBJ1-1,TRBD1,TRBV6-5,.
TGTGCCTGGAGTGAGGGCAGCGGGAATTCACCCCTCCACTTT,CAWSEGSGNSPLHF,TRBJ1-6,.,TRBV30,.
TGTGTCAGAGGACCCGGGACACCGATGGAGGCTTTCTTT,CVRGPGTPMEAFF,TRBJ1-1,.,TRBV7-5,.
TGTGCCAGCAGTATGGGGACAGCGAAGGTGGAGACCCAGTACTTC,CASSMGTAKVETQYF,TRBJ2-5,TRBD1,TRBV27,.
TGTGCCAGCAGCCCTCGTTATAGCGGGATTGCAAATGAGCAGTTCTTC,CASSPRYSGIANEQFF,TRBJ2-1,TRBD2,TRBV7-2,.
TGTGCCAGTTGCGAGGGAATAACCGGGGAGCTGTTTTTT,CASCEGITGELFF,TRBJ2-2,.,TRBV19,.
TGTGCCAGCAGCTTAGGAGGCCTAGAATCACCCCTCCACTTT,CASSLGGLESPLHF,TRBJ1-6,.,TRBV7-2,.
TGCGCCAGCAGCCAAGATTCGGGTGGTACTGAAGCTTTCTTT,CASSQDSGGTEAFF,TRBJ1-1,.,TRBV4-3,.
TGTGCCTGGAGCTGGAGACGGTCCTACGAGCAGTACTTC,CAWSWRRSYEQYF,TRBJ2-7,.,TRBV30,.
TGTGCCAGCAGCCAAGTTGGACTGGGGTACGAGCAGTACTTC,CASSQVGLGYEQYF,TRBJ2-7,.,TRBV4-2,.
TGTGCCCGGGGGACTACTAATGAAAAACTGTTTTTT,CARGTTNEKLFF,TRBJ1-4,.,TRBV30,.
TGTGCCAGCTCACAGTCCGGGACACTAAACACTGAAGCTTTCTTT,CASSQSGTLNTEAFF,TRBJ1-1,.,TRBV18,.
TGTGCCAGCAGCAACAAGCCGGTCGCCAGGGGTAACACTGAAGCTTTCTTT,CASSNKPVARGNTEAFF,TRBJ1-1,.,TRBV7-9,.
TGTGCCAGCACCGACAGGGGTATAGCGGGCGTTAAGCAGTTCTTC,CASTDRGIAGVKQFF,TRBJ2-1,.,TRBV6-5,.
TGCGCCAGCAGCCATGCCCAGACTAGCGGGTTCACAGATACGCAGTATTTT,CASSHAQTSGFTDTQYF,TRBJ2-3,TRBD2,TRBV4-1,.
TGCGCCAGCAGCTTCCTAGCGGGGAGCACAGATACGCAGTATTTT,CASSFLAGSTDTQYF,TRBJ2-3,TRBD2,TRBV5-1,.
TGTGCCAGCAGTATTGGGACAGTTAAAAACATTCAGTACTTC,CASSIGTVKNIQYF,TRBJ2-4,TRBD1,TRBV6-1,.
TGTGCCAGCAGCTTAGGCGGGAGGGGGAACACCGGGGAGCTGTTTTTT,CASSLGGRGNTGELFF,TRBJ2-2,TRBD2,TRBV13,.
TGTGCCAGCAGCTTACAAGGAGTGGGTACCGGGGAGCTGTTTTTT,CASSLQGVGTGELFF,TRBJ2-2,.,TRBV7-3,.
TGTGCCAGCAGCCCCTTAGGGGGGGAGGGCCCTAAAGAGACCCAGTACTTC,CASSPLGGEGPKETQYF,TRBJ2-5,.,TRBV25-1,.
TGTGCCAGCAGCCGGACAGGCCTACATGGGACCCTCCACTTT,CASSRTGLHGTLHF,TRBJ1-6,TRBD1,TRBV6-5,.
TGTGCCAGCAGCTCGCTAGCGAGCTCCTACAATGAGCAGTTCTTC,CASSSLASSYNEQFF,TRBJ2-1,.,TRBV7-2,.
TGCGCCAGCAGTCCTGGGCCCTCCTACGAGCAGTACTTC,CASSPGPSYEQYF,TRBJ2-7,.,TRBV10-2,.
TGCGCCAGCACCCCCGGATCGGGGGCTAACTATGGCTACACCTTC,CASTPGSGANYGYTF,TRBJ1-2,.,TRBV5-1,.
TGTGCCAGCTCACCACAGGGAGAGGAGACCCAGTACTTC,CASSPQGEETQYF,TRBJ2-5,.,TRBV11-3,.
TGTGCCAGCAGCGACCTAGCGGGAGATCCCTACGAGCAGTACTTC,CASSDLAGDPYEQYF,TRBJ2-7,TRBD2,TRBV9,.
TGTGCCAGCAGCTTGGTAGCGGTAGATACGCAGTATTTT,CASSLVAVDTQYF,TRBJ2-3,.,TRBV7-3,.
TGTGCCAGCAGTCATAGCTGGGACAGGGGACTCCAAGAGACCCAGTACTTC,CASSHSWDRGLQETQYF,TRBJ2-5,TRBD1,TRBV11-2,.
TGTGCCAGCAGCTTAGCGAGCGGGAGTACCTACGAGCAGTACTTC,CASSLASGSTYEQYF,TRBJ2-7,TRBD2,TRBV7-9,once
TGCGCCAGCAGCTTGCGGTCTAGCGGCCTCTACGAGCAGTACTTC,CASSLRSSGLYEQYF,TRBJ2-7,TRBD2,TRBV5-1,.
TGTGCCAGTAGTACCCTGGACAGGTTTAACTATGGCTACACCTTC,CASSTLDRFNYGYTF,TRBJ1-2,TRBD1,TRBV19,.
TGTGCCAGCAGTCATTCACAGGGCTACGAGCAGTACTTC,CASSHSQGYEQYF,TRBJ2-7,.,TRBV5-4,.
TGTGCCAGCAGTTACTCGAAAGGGGCGGAGACCCAGTACTTC,CASSYSKGAETQYF,TRBJ2-5,.,TRBV6-5,.
TGTGCCAGCAGCCCTGGACAGGGGAGGAACTATGGCTACACCTTC,CASSPGQGRNYGYTF,TRBJ1-2,TRBD1,TRBV7-9,few
TGTGCCAGCAGCACCGGGACAGGGAAAGAGACCCAGTACTTC,CASSTGTGKETQYF,TRBJ2-5,TRBD1,TRBV7-8,.
TGCGCCAGCAGCCCGGGACAGGAAGCTTTCTTT,CASSPGQEAFF,TRBJ1-1,TRBD1,TRBV5-1,.
TGCGCCAGCAGGGATTACCTAGCGGGGGGCGCAGATACGCAGTATTTT,CASRDYLAGGADTQYF,TRBJ2-3,TRBD2,TRBV5-1,.
TGTGCCAGCAGTTTATCAGGGGGATACCTTCCCGAGCAGTACTTC,CASSLSGGYLPEQYF,TRBJ2-7,.,TRBV27,.
TGTGCCAGCAGCTTATTCAGAGATACGCAGTATTTT,CASSLFRDTQYF,TRBJ2-3,.,TRBV11-3,.
TGTGCCAGCAGCTTATTTCGCCGGACGACAGGGGGGAATCTCTGGGAGCAGTACTTC,CASSLFRRTTGGNLWEQYF,TRBJ2-7,TRBD1,TRBV7-2,once
TGTGCCAGCAGTGAGGTTGAACCGGGGGGGGCTGAAGCTTTCTTT,CASSEVEPGGAEAFF,TRBJ1-1,.,TRBV28,.
TGTGCCAGCAGCTTTCAGACAAACTATGGCTACACCTTC,CASSFQTNYGYTF,TRBJ1-2,.,TRBV5-6,once
TGTGCCAGTAGTATAACAGGGGGACCATACGAGACCCAGTACTTC,CASSITGGPYETQYF,TRBJ2-5,TRBD1,TRBV19,.
TGTGCCAGCAGAGATGGGACAGGGCCCACCGGGGAGCTGTTTTTT,CASRDGTGPTGELFF,TRBJ2-2,TRBD1,TRBV2,.
TGTGCCACCAGCAGAGATGATCCGCAGGGGTTCTCCTACGAGCAGTACTTC,CATSRDDPQGFSYEQYF,TRBJ2-7,.,TRBV15,.
TGTGCCATCAGCGGGGACAGGGAATTGTCGCCTAGCTTC,CAISGDRELSPSF,TRBJ1-2,TRBD1,TRBV10-3,once
TGTGCCAGCAGCTTGTGGGAGCCCGTTCGGGAGACCCAGTACTTC,CASSLWEPVRETQYF,TRBJ2-5,.,TRBV5-6,.
TGTGCCAGCAGCGTAGGACTAGCGGAGAAAACGAGCTCCTACAATGAGCAGTTCTTC,CASSVGLAEKTSSYNEQFF,TRBJ2-1,TRBD2,TRBV9,.